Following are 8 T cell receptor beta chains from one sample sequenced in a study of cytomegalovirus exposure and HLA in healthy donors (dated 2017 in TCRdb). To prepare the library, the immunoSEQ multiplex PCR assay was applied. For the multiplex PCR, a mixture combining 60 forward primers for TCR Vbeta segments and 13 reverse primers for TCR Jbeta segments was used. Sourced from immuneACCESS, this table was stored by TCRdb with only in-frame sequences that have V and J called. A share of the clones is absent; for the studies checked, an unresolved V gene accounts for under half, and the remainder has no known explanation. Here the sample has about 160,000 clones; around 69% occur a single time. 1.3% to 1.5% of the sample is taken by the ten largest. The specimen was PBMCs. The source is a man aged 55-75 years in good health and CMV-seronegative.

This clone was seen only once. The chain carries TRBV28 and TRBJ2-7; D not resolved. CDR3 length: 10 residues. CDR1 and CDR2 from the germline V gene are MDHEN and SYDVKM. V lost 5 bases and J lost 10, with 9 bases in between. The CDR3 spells CASSDGLQYF. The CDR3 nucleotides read TGTGCCAGCAGTGATGGCCTCCAGTACTTC.

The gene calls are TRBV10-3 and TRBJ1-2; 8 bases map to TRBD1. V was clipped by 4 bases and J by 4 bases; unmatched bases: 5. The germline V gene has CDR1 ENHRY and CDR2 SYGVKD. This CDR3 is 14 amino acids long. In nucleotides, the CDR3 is TGTGCCATCAGTGTAGGACAGGGCGTCTATGGCTACACCTTC. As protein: CAISVGQGVYGYTF.

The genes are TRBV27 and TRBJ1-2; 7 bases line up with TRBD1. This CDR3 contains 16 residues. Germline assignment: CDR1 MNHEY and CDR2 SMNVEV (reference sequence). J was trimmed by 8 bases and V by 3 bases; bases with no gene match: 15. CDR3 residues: CASSFDETGRTGGYTF. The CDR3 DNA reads TGTGCCAGCAGTTTCGATGAGACAGGGAGAACGGGCGGCTACACCTTC.

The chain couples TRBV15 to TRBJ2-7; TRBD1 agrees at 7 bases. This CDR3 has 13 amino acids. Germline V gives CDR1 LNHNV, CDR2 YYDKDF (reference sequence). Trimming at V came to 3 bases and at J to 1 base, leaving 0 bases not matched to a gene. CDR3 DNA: TGTGCCACCAGCAGGGACAGGTCCTACGAGCAGTACTTC. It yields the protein CATSRDRSYEQYF.

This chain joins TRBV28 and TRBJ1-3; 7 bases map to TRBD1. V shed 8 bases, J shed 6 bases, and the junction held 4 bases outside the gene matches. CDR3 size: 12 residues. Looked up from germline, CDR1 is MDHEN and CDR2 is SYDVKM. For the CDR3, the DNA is TGTGCCAGCCGGGACAGTCAAAACACCATATATTTT. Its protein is CASRDSQNTIYF.

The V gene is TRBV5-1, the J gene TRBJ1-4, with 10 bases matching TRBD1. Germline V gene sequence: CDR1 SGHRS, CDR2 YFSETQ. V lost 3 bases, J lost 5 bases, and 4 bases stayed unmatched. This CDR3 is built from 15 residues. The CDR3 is CASSSPGQGNEKLFF. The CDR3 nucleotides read TGCGCCAGCAGCTCACCGGGACAGGGGAATGAAAAACTGTTTTTT.

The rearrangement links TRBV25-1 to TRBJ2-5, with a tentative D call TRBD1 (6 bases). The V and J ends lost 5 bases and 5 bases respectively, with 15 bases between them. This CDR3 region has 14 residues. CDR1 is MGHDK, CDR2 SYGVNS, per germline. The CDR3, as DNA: TGTGCCAGCAGTCCAGGGGCAGGGCATGAGACCCAGTACTTC. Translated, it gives CASSPGAGHETQYF.

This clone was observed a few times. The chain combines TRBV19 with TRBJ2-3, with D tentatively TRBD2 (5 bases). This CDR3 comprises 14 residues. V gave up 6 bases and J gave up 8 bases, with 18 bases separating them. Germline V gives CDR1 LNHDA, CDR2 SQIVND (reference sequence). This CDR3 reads CASSEPAEMGTQYF. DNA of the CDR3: TGTGCCAGTAGCGAACCAGCGGAGATGGGTACGCAGTATTTT.